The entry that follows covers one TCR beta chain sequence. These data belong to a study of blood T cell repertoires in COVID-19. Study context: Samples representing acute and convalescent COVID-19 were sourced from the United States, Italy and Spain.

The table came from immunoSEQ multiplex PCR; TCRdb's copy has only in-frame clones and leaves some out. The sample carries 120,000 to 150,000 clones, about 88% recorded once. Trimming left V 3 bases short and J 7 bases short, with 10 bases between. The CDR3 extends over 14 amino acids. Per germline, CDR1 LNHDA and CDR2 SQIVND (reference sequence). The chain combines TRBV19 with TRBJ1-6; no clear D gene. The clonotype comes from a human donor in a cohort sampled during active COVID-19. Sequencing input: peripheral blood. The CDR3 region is CASSMMGRNSPLHF. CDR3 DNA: TGTGCCAGTAGTATGATGGGGAGGAATTCACCCCTCCACTTT.